Listed below are T cell receptor beta chains from one sample, sequenced in a study of T cells in Graves' hyperthyroidism and ophthalmopathy. MiXCR was run by TCRdb on the multiplex PCR reads, yielding one entry per CDR3 protein. The table shows fewer than 450,000 distinct CDR3 sequences, with around 15% occurring only once. The material sequenced was blood. Receptor source: a man in his forties or fifties with Graves' ophthalmopathy. The CDR3 runs from the conserved cysteine through the conserved F or W. D genes are given only for firm matches. Expanded clones are given a class, and other clones once, few, many or no size at all.

D gene	V gene	clone size	J gene	CDR3 DNA	CDR3 protein
TRBD1	TRBV20-1	.	TRBJ2-3	TGCAGTGCTAGATCCATCGGGACAGGGGGCTCAGATACGCAGTATTTT	CSARSIGTGGSDTQYF
TRBD1	TRBV5-1	.	TRBJ2-1	TGCGCCAGCAGCAGGGACACCGGACAGGGAATTGCCATCTTC	CASSRDTGQGIAIF
.	TRBV2	many	TRBJ2-2	TGTGCCAGCAGGGTTGAGGTGGGCACCGGGGAGCTGTTTTTT	CASRVEVGTGELFF
.	TRBV27	many	TRBJ1-1	TGTGCCAGCAGAACTGGGGGCTTCACTGAAGCTTTCTTT	CASRTGGFTEAFF
TRBD1	TRBV12-3/TRBV12-4	many	TRBJ1-1	TGTGCCAGCAGTTCGATGACAGGGGGGAACACTGAAGCTTTCTTT	CASSSMTGGNTEAFF
.	TRBV7-8	many	TRBJ2-1	TGTGCCAGCAGCTCTGAAGGCAGGGTCGTCAATGAGCAGTTCTTC	CASSSEGRVVNEQFF
.	TRBV20-1	.	TRBJ1-3	TGCAGTGCTACCGGACCCCCGGGGGCCGGAAACACCATATATTTT	CSATGPPGAGNTIYF
.	TRBV27	many	TRBJ2-7	TGTGCCAGCAGTTCCTGGCAGTACGCTAGCTACGAGCAGTACTTC	CASSSWQYASYEQYF
.	TRBV27	few	TRBJ2-1	TGTGCCAGCAGTAGAGCCGGGACCGTCTTTAGGGATGAGCAGTTCTTC	CASSRAGTVFRDEQFF
.	TRBV20-1	many	TRBJ2-5	TGCAGTGCTGGACCAGACCTGACAGCGACAAAAGAGACCCAGTACTTC	CSAGPDLTATKETQYF
TRBD2	TRBV7-2	many	TRBJ2-3	TGTGCCAGCAGGCGACTAGCGGGAGGCACAGATACGCAGTATTTT	CASRRLAGGTDTQYF
.	TRBV19	.	TRBJ1-1	TGTGCCAGTAGTGGGAATACCATCTTACAGGGAATGCGGGCTTTCTTT	CASSGNTILQGMRAFF
TRBD2	TRBV7-9	many	TRBJ2-1	TGTGCCAGCAGCTTAGCCCTGGCTAGCGGGAGTGGGGTTGAGCAGTTCTTC	CASSLALASGSGVEQFF
TRBD1	TRBV12-3/TRBV12-4	.	TRBJ1-2	TGTGCCAGCAGGGGACAGGGGGGTGGCTACACCTTC	CASRGQGGGYTF